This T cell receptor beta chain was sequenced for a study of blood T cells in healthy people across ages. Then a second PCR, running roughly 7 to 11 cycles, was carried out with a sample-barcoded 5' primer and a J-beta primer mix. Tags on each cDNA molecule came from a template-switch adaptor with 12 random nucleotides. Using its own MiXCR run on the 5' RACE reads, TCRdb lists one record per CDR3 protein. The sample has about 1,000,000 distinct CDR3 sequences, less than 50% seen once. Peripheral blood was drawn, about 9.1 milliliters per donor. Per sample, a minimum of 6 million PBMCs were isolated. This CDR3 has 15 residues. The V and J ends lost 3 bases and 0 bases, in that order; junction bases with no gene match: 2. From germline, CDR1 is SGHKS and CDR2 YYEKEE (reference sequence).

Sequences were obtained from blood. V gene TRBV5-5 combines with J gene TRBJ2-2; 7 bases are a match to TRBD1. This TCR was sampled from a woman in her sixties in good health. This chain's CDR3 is CASSWTGANTGELFF. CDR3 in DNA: TGTGCCAGCAGCTGGACAGGAGCGAACACCGGGGAGCTGTTTTTT.